Below, 13 T cell receptor beta chains from the same sample are listed, as sequenced in a study of blood T cell repertoires in COVID-19. Method: immunoSEQ multiplex PCR; TCRdb's copy keeps in-frame clones and lacks some. The sample consists of under 250,000 clones, roughly 85% of them appearing once. Input material: PBMCs or T cells enriched from blood (not recorded which). Receptors were obtained from a woman aged 50 to 60 with acute COVID-19.

The V gene is TRBV14, the J gene TRBJ1-4; 11 nucleotides agree with TRBD1. There are 17 residues in the CDR3. In germline, CDR1 is SGHDN, CDR2 FVKESK. V trimming: 4 bases; J trimming: 10 bases; junction bases outside the gene matches: 14. The DNA of the CDR3 is TGTGCCAGCAGCCTGAGGACAGGGGGCGTGCCTGGAGGAAAACTGTTTTTT. Its protein is CASSLRTGGVPGGKLFF.

This clone has only a few counts. The rearrangement uses TRBV29-1 and TRBJ1-1, with TRBD1 matching 12 bases. The CDR3 has 13 amino acids. V gave up 7 bases and J gave up 7 bases; unmatched junction bases: 7. The germline V gene encodes CDR1 SQVTM and CDR2 ANQGSEA. The CDR3, as DNA: TGCAGCGCTGGGACAGGGGGCGAGGGTGAAGCTTTCTTT. The encoded protein is CSAGTGGEGEAFF.

This rearrangement joins TRBV7-2 to TRBJ1-6; TRBD1 matches at 7 bases. CDR1 SGHTA and CDR2 FQGNSA come from the germline V gene. V lost 5 bases, J lost 13 bases, and 11 bases stayed unmatched. This CDR3 spans 14 amino acids. CDR3 coding DNA: TGTGCCAGCAGCCCAAACAGGGGATATCCGCCCCTCCACTTT. Translation gives CASSPNRGYPPLHF.

The V call is TRBV18, the J call TRBJ1-1; D is unresolved. The ends were cut back, 6 bases at V and 11 bases at J, with 19 bases in the middle. Per the germline V gene, CDR1 is KGHSH and CDR2 is LQKENI. CDR3 length equals 13 residues. The CDR3 region has the DNA TGTGCCAGCTCTTATGGACCCGGGGAACGGGCTTTCTTT. Protein product: CASSYGPGERAFF.

This clone has a handful of counts. The chain couples TRBV3-1 (or the pseudogene TRBV3-2) to TRBJ1-1; TRBD1 aligns across 8 bases. V was clipped by 4 bases and J by 4 bases; unmatched bases: 5. Germline-derived CDR1 and CDR2 are LGHDT and YNNKEL (reference sequence). The CDR3 runs to 14 residues. The CDR3 sequence: CASSLDRGGTEAFF. The CDR3 DNA is TGTGCCAGCAGCCTCGACAGGGGAGGCACTGAAGCTTTCTTT.

V gene TRBV10-2 combines with J gene TRBJ1-1, with a weak D call TRBD1 (6 bases). This CDR3 has 15 amino acids. V dropped 0 bases and J dropped 5 bases, with 13 bases sitting between them. The germline CDR1 and CDR2 sequences are WSHSY and SAAADI. In DNA form, the CDR3 reads TGCGCCAGCAGTGAGTCGACAGGTAGACGGACTGAAGCTTTCTTT. This gives the protein CASSESTGRRTEAFF.

The chain carries TRBV27 and TRBJ1-1, with D possibly being TRBD1 (5 bases). Germline V gives CDR1 MNHEY, CDR2 SMNVEV (reference sequence). V shed 6 bases and J shed 1 base, with 15 bases lying between them. CDR3 length: 15 residues. The CDR3 spells CASRRGAGTNTEAFF. The CDR3 DNA follows: TGTGCCAGCAGGCGCGGGGCCGGGACGAACACTGAAGCTTTCTTT.

This clone was counted between two and nine times. This chain joins TRBV10-3 and TRBJ1-2; D is undetermined. CDR3 size: 12 residues. Germline V CDR1 and CDR2: ENHRY, SYGVKD. V shed 6 bases and J shed 4 bases, with 9 bases lying between them. The CDR3 here is CAIRVEGYGYTF. DNA for the CDR3: TGTGCCATCAGAGTGGAGGGCTATGGCTACACCTTC.

This chain joins TRBV6-5 and TRBJ1-1, with TRBD1 as a possible D gene (6 bases). The CDR3 is 15 residues long. Trimming pared 5 bases from V and 0 bases from J, leaving 13 bases between. The germline V gene has CDR1 MNHEY and CDR2 SVGAGI. The CDR3 DNA reads as TGTGCCAGCAGTCCTTGGACAGCGGTGAACACTGAAGCTTTCTTT. It specifies CASSPWTAVNTEAFF.

The rearrangement links TRBV24-1 to TRBJ2-1, with 7 bases matching TRBD1. V was pared by 6 bases and J by 8 bases, with 9 bases of the junction left unmatched. Germline lookup yields CDR1 KGHDR and CDR2 SFDVKD. The CDR3 totals 14 residues. The CDR3 reads CATSLGTEFDEQFF. The CDR3 DNA reads TGTGCCACCAGTTTGGGGACAGAATTCGATGAGCAGTTCTTC.

This sequence joins TRBV7-8 and TRBJ2-2, with 9 positions matching TRBD1. J lost 4 bases, V lost 4 bases, and 1 base had no gene match. The CDR3 consists of 14 residues. Germline CDR1 SGHVS, CDR2 FQNEAQ. CDR3 coding DNA: TGTGCCAGCAGCTGGGACAGGGTCACCGGGGAGCTGTTTTTT. This codes for CASSWDRVTGELFF.

V and J are TRBV3-1 (or the pseudogene TRBV3-2) and TRBJ2-3; possible D gene TRBD2, 6 bases. The V end was cut by 4 bases, the J end by 1 base, with 12 bases between. Germline V gene sequence: CDR1 LGHDT, CDR2 YNNKEL (reference sequence). CDR3 length: 15 residues. In DNA, the CDR3 is TGTGCCAGCAGCCCCGGGGTAGCGGGCACAGATACGCAGTATTTT. This encodes CASSPGVAGTDTQYF.

The chain combines TRBV2 with TRBJ2-7; D may be TRBD1 (6 bases). Trimming stripped 2 bases from V and 0 bases from J, with 11 bases between. The germline V gene has CDR1 SNHLY and CDR2 FYNNEI. The CDR3 is 15 residues long. CDR3 DNA sequence: TGTGCCAGCAGTGAAAGGACAGCGCACTCCTACGAGCAGTACTTC. Protein product: CASSERTAHSYEQYF.